This record concerns one T cell receptor (beta chain) sequence. Its target is not known. This may come from a read error, since a much larger clone is one base off. This entry comes from a study of shared clonotypes between healthy human individuals. General observations from the study: Depth of sequencing was expected to influence donor clonotype sharing. Estimated clonotype richness was generally higher in naive than memory subsets.

This CDR3 is built from 11 residues. Germline V gene lookup returns CDR1 SGHDT and CDR2 YYEEEE. V was clipped by 2 bases and J by 5 bases, with 5 bases between them. Assay used: immunoSEQ multiplex PCR; TCRdb lists only in-frame clones, some missing. Of a few million clones in the sample, roughly 92% are singletons; the top ten hold roughly 0.15%. V is TRBV5-6 and J is TRBJ2-7, with D uncertain. Sequencing was carried out using naive CD4+ T cells sorted from blood. Noted subset: CD45RA+ positively selected. The TCR originated in a man aged 18 to 29 in good health. DNA of the CDR3: TGTGCCAGCAGCTTATCCCACGAGCAGTACTTC. Translation gives CASSLSHEQYF.